One T cell receptor beta chain is described in this entry. This entry comes from a study of blood T cell repertoires in COVID-19. About the research overall: Both acute and convalescent COVID-19 samples were obtained from the United States, Italy and Spain.

In the authors' methods: Cell counts per sample came from amplifying reference gene primers. Profiling relied on immunoSEQ multiplex PCR, and the TCRdb table lists in-frame clones only, not all of them. For V, J and clone size, that table is used; D and trimming come from the DNA. The sample includes some 26,000 clones, under 85% of them seen just once. Trimming took 5 bases from V and 1 from J; bases not matched to a gene: 10. This CDR3 region has 16 residues. Per the germline V gene, CDR1 is SGHTA and CDR2 is FQGTGA. The genes are TRBV7-3 and TRBJ1-1; 7 bases fit TRBD1. The TCR sequence derives from a man aged 65 to 79 with acute or convalescent COVID-19. The sequenced sample was peripheral blood. CDR3 protein: CASSRTSGTENTEAFF. In DNA, the CDR3 is TGTGCCAGCAGCCGCACCTCCGGGACAGAGAACACTGAAGCTTTCTTT.